The T cell receptor beta chain described here comes from a study of T cell responses to AZD1222 COVID-19 vaccine. TCRdb's table, derived via immunoSEQ multiplex PCR, lists solely in-frame clones and lacks some. This table holds about 130,000 clones, 70% to 90% found once. CDR1 and CDR2 (germline): SGHNT, YYREEE (reference sequence). Unmatched junction bases numbered 9, after V lost 5 bases and J lost 3 bases. The CDR3 sequence is 15 residues long. This sequence originates from an adult in good health. Sequencing was performed on peripheral blood, taken on day 0 of AZD1222 vaccination. V and J are TRBV5-4 and TRBJ2-5; 8 bases fit TRBD1. DNA of the CDR3: TGTGCCAGCAGGGACTGGGGGACAGGCGAAGAGACCCAGTACTTC. Residues: CASRDWGTGEETQYF.